This T cell receptor (beta chain) was obtained from a study of OX40 agonist ivuxolimab in advanced cancers. Study-wide context: Intravenous ivuxolimab was administered to patients every 2 weeks at 0.01 to 10 mg/kg. Those enrolled were less than 85% male, with a mean age of about 66 years and ages from about 20 to 90. A history of anti-PD-1, anti-PD-L1 or anti-CTLA-4 therapy was acceptable, and over 30% had some. One patient with hepatocellular carcinoma and two with cutaneous melanoma, three in all, had partial responses.

Assay: immunoSEQ multiplex PCR; the TCRdb copy retains only in-frame clones and omits some. Here the sample spans around 74,000 clones, 80% to 95% being singletons. As regards this clone: The same CDR3 is also encoded by other DNA sequences in this sample.

The CDR3 spans 15 residues. The germline V gene encodes CDR1 SGHAT and CDR2 FQNNGV. V gave up 0 bases and J gave up 8 bases; unmatched junction bases: 6. The receptor was isolated from an adult with an advanced solid tumor such as melanoma, head and neck, liver or kidney cancer. Specimen: CD4+ or CD8+ T cells sorted from blood, collected in a trial of the OX40 agonist ivuxolimab. The chain recombines TRBV11-2 with TRBJ2-1, with 8 nucleotides matching TRBD2. The CDR3 loop is CASSLEVGGEYEQFF. The CDR3 DNA reads as TGTGCCAGCAGCTTAGAGGTCGGGGGGGAGTATGAGCAGTTCTTC.